This T cell receptor (beta chain) was captured in a study of blood T cell repertoires in COVID-19. The ends were cut back, 1 base at V and 2 bases at J, with 9 bases in the middle. Germline V CDR1 and CDR2: KGHSY, FQNENV. The CDR3 spans 15 residues. TCRdb keeps only in-frame clones here, not all; method: immunoSEQ multiplex PCR. The sample lists roughly 220,000 clones, approximately 80% occurring once. The sample taken for sequencing was PBMCs or T cells enriched from blood (not recorded which). The sequence was obtained from a man aged 25 to 45 with acute COVID-19. The gene calls are TRBV16 and TRBJ1-5, with D possibly being TRBD1 (6 bases). The CDR3 bases are TGTGCCAGCAGCCAATTACGACAGGGCAATCAGCCCCAGCATTTT. It yields the protein CASSQLRQGNQPQHF.